Described below is a single T cell receptor beta chain sequence and its context. In this sample, this clonotype turned up many times. The antigen this receptor binds is unknown. No per-base quality is available; no much larger clone lies one base away. The germline V gene provides CDR1 SGHVS and CDR2 FNYEAQ. V is cut back by 5 bases and J by 2 bases, with 7 bases in the junction unmatched. The CDR3, cysteine through phenylalanine, is 17 amino acids long. The only DNA kept is the CDR3, 51 bases in frame from the first base. The method behind the library was 5' RACE. The data were produced on a NextSeq 500. The TCR library protocol attached a unique molecular identifier to each TCR cDNA molecule to allow correction of PCR and sequencing errors. Regarding the original processing steps: TCR identification, UMI-based error correction and CDR3 extraction were all carried out with Decombinator tools. TCRs above a frequency of 2 per 1,000, corresponding to the top 1% of the tumor frequency distribution, were defined as expanded. Renyi diversity was computed with the R vegan package after each repertoire had been subsampled 100 times to 5,000 TCRs. CDR3 similarity networks were built from amino acid triplet string-kernel similarity, connecting CDR3s with pairwise similarity above 0.82. TCRdb itself trimmed the public reads at Q25 with fastp, ran MiXCR and retained productive beta chains. Identical CDR3 proteins give one entry, which carries the most common genes and DNA. It is TCRdb's table, rather than the study itself, that gives the V and J calls and clone size. Counted in this sample were fewer than 45,000 distinct CDR3 sequences; approximately 7% of them appeared once. The ten largest clones take up 40% to 45% of the sample.

These data come from a study of spatial heterogeneity in lung cancer (dated by TCRdb to between 2018 and 2020). About the study as a whole: Beta-chain transcripts were consistently detected in greater numbers than alpha-chain transcripts, which likely reflects a higher abundance of beta-chain transcripts. In the raw uncorrected reads, each unique combination of TCR and UMI appeared more than ten times on average. In non-small cell lung cancer, the study quantitatively compared TCR alpha and beta repertoires across several tumor regions, matched nontumor lung, and blood. TCR repertoire features were related to nonsynonymous mutation counts determined by whole-exome sequencing of tumor tissue. Both alpha and beta chains were TCR-sequenced in fewer than 250 tumor regions, 64 matched nontumor lung samples and some 56 PBMC samples obtained at surgery.

Overall results and qualifications from the work: Ubiquitous expanded tumor TCRs were detected in blood more often at tumor resection than at routine follow-up. Additional single-cell paired TCR alpha and beta sequencing was considered necessary to confirm, at a functional level, the hypothesis that regional TCRs recognize regional mutations.

This specimen's time point label, interpreted: sample taken at primary tumor resection. Samples were obtained from 72 patients with early-stage, untreated non-small cell lung cancer from the lung TRACERx cohort. Whole RNA extracted from tumor and nontumor lung tissue, or from cryopreserved PBMC samples, was used for TCR sequencing without cell sorting. Patients were selected for TCR sequencing only if sufficient RNA was available from at least two tumor regions. This specimen was PBMCs, taken at surgery. The sequence came from a female donor with early-stage non-small cell lung cancer. This chain is built from TRBV7-6 and TRBJ2-1, and 12 junctional nucleotides match TRBD2. The nucleotide sequence reads TGTGCCAGCAGCCTTCTCACTAGCGGGGGGACCTACAATGAGCAGTTCTTC. Its protein product is CASSLLTSGGTYNEQFF.